The 24 T cell receptor beta chains below were found in one sample sequenced in a study of cytomegalovirus exposure and HLA in healthy donors. The study ran its PCR with 60 Vbeta and 13 Jbeta primers. Using immunoSEQ multiplex PCR, the repertoire was profiled, and TCRdb retains in-frame clones only, with some absent. Of 200,000 or so clones listed, over 65% are singletons. Material: PBMCs. The origin of the receptors is a woman in her 30s in good health and CMV-seronegative.

This clone was seen just once. The chain links TRBV9 to TRBJ2-7, with D maybe TRBD1 (7 bases). Germline CDR1 and CDR2: SGDLS and YYNGEE. V was cut by 0 bases and J by 3 bases, with 19 bases left in between. The CDR3 sequence is 17 residues long. The CDR3 coding sequence is TGTGCCAGCAGCGTAGCTACTGGGCGGGACAGAGACTACGAGCAGTACTTC. It specifies CASSVATGRDRDYEQYF.

The genes are TRBV6-5 and TRBJ2-7, with TRBD1 as a possible D gene (6 bases). Germline CDR1 reads MNHEY; CDR2 reads SVGAGI. Trimming removed 5 bases from V and 0 bases from J, with 11 bases in between. The CDR3 length is 14 residues. CDR3 DNA sequence: TGTGCCAGCAGTCGACAGGAGAGCTCCTACGAGCAGTACTTC. Its protein is CASSRQESSYEQYF.

The CDR3 DNA follows: TGTGCCAGCAGCACCACGGCAGGGGGGAAAGAGCAGTACTTC. As protein: CASSTTAGGKEQYF. The V and J genes are TRBV5-6 and TRBJ2-7; maybe TRBD1 (7 bases). V gave up 4 bases and J gave up 7 bases, with 18 bases separating them. Germline V CDR1 and CDR2: SGHDT, YYEEEE. This CDR3 has 14 residues.

The chain has TRBV28 and TRBJ1-4; TRBD1 might be the D (5 bases). Trimming took 8 bases from V and 4 from J, leaving 14 bases between them. The CDR3 sequence is 14 residues long. CDR1 MDHEN and CDR2 SYDVKM come from the germline V gene. For the CDR3, the DNA is TGTGCCAGCCTTACTTCGGGGGTTAATGAAAAACTGTTTTTT. This translates into CASLTSGVNEKLFF.

V is TRBV30 and J is TRBJ1-6, with a tentative D call TRBD1 (5 bases). Germline V CDR1 and CDR2: GTSNPN, SVGIG (reference sequence). The CDR3 extends over 14 amino acids. V lost 0 bases to trimming and J lost 9 bases, with 12 bases between them. CDR3 in DNA: TGTGCCTGGAGTGTGGGGGGGACGCCTTCACCCCTCCACTTT. Encoded protein: CAWSVGGTPSPLHF.

The chain couples TRBV18 to TRBJ2-7, with TRBD2 matching over 9 bases. V lost 4 bases and J lost 4; bases outside the gene matches: 8. CDR3 size: 15 residues. Germline CDR1 reads KGHSH; CDR2 reads LQKENI. CDR3 nucleotide sequence: TGTGCCAGCTCACTGGAGACTAGCGGTACATACGAGCAGTACTTC. It translates to CASSLETSGTYEQYF.

V gene TRBV4-2 combines with J gene TRBJ2-5, with D unresolved. The CDR3 sequence is 14 residues long. Looked up from germline, CDR1 is LGHNA and CDR2 is YNFKEQ. Trimming took off 1 base at V and 3 bases at J, with 9 bases between the two ends. The CDR3, as DNA: TGTGCCAGCAGCCAAGTCGGTACTAAAGAGACCCAGTACTTC. Translation: CASSQVGTKETQYF.

This chain connects TRBV13 to TRBJ2-1; 7 bases map to TRBD1. The germline V gene has CDR1 PRHDT and CDR2 FYEKMQ (reference sequence). Trimming at V came to 7 bases and at J to 8 bases, leaving 11 bases not matched to a gene. The CDR3 is made up of 14 amino acids. The CDR3 DNA sequence: TGTGCCAGCATGCCCCGGAGACAGGGAGATGAGCAGTTCTTC. It yields the protein CASMPRRQGDEQFF.

The CDR3 loop reads CASSLRGQGASTDTQYF. CDR3 DNA sequence: TGTGCCAGCAGTTTGCGGGGACAGGGGGCTAGCACAGATACGCAGTATTTT. V and J are TRBV27 and TRBJ2-3; TRBD1 aligns across 12 bases. Losses at the gene ends were 3 bases for V and 0 bases for J; bases not matched to a gene: 4. Germline values: CDR1 MNHEY, CDR2 SMNVEV (reference sequence). This CDR3 has 17 amino acids.

For the CDR3, the DNA is TGTGCCAGTAGTATTCGGGGGGCGTCTAATGAAAAACTGTTTTTT. This encodes CASSIRGASNEKLFF. The genes are TRBV19 and TRBJ1-4; D possibly corresponds to TRBD1 (6 bases). Germline V gene sequence: CDR1 LNHDA, CDR2 SQIVND (reference sequence). The CDR3 spans 15 residues. Between the trimmed V and J ends, which lost 3 bases and 3 bases, there was a span of 11 bases.

The V and J genes are TRBV5-1 and TRBJ2-1; TRBD2 is a possible D gene (5 bases). The CDR3 covers 15 residues. The germline CDR1 and CDR2 sequences are SGHRS and YFSETQ. Trimming stripped 0 bases from V and 4 bases from J, with 11 bases between. Here the CDR3 reads CASSLGASQYNEQFF. The CDR3 bases are TGCGCCAGCAGCTTGGGCGCTAGCCAATACAATGAGCAGTTCTTC.

This clone was detected only a few times. The gene calls are TRBV4-1 and TRBJ1-1, with a tentative D call TRBD1 (6 bases). Germline CDR1 MGHRA, CDR2 YSYEKL. V gave up 4 bases and J gave up 1 base, with 10 bases separating them. The length of the CDR3 is 14 residues. The CDR3 protein is CASSPDSQNTEAFF. The DNA for the CDR3 is TGCGCCAGCAGCCCGGACAGCCAGAACACTGAAGCTTTCTTT.

This chain connects TRBV5-1 to TRBJ1-2; TRBD1 matches 9 bases. The V gene end was trimmed by 4 bases and the J gene end by 8 bases; junction bases not matched to a gene: 6. CDR3 size: 13 residues. Germline CDR1 SGHRS, CDR2 YFSETQ. The CDR3 sequence: CASSIQGAVGYTF. CDR3 nucleotides: TGCGCCAGCAGCATACAGGGGGCGGTAGGCTACACCTTC.

V and J are TRBV10-1 and TRBJ2-1; D is perhaps TRBD1 (7 bases). CDR1 and CDR2 (germline): WNHNN, SYGVQD (reference sequence). There are 17 residues in the CDR3. V lost 4 bases to trimming and J lost 0 bases, with 16 bases between them. Here the CDR3 DNA reads TGCGCCAGCAGTGGTGGCAGGGGGGCCAGCTCCTACAATGAGCAGTTCTTC. As protein: CASSGGRGASSYNEQFF.

Details on this clone: Distinct nucleotide sequences in the sample also encode this CDR3. The rearrangement links TRBV7-2 to TRBJ2-3; D gene unclear. Between the trimmed V and J ends, which lost 5 bases and 0 bases, there was a span of 3 bases. The CDR3 spans 12 residues. The germline CDR1 and CDR2 sequences are SGHTA and FQGNSA. The CDR3 region has the DNA TGTGCCAGCAGCACAAGCACAGATACGCAGTATTTT. It is translated as CASSTSTDTQYF.

This clone was seen a handful of times. The V call is TRBV4-1, the J call TRBJ1-5, with unresolved D. This CDR3 has 17 amino acids. Trimming left V 3 bases short and J 2 bases short, with 17 bases between. Germline CDR1 reads MGHRA; CDR2 reads YSYEKL. The CDR3: CASSQDKGGIGNQPQHF. CDR3 sequence (DNA): TGCGCCAGCAGCCAGGATAAGGGAGGGATAGGCAATCAGCCCCAGCATTTT.

This clone was observed a handful of times. The rearrangement uses TRBV4-1 and TRBJ1-1; no clear D gene. Trimming took off 1 base at V and 2 bases at J, with 5 bases between the two ends. Germline V gives CDR1 MGHRA, CDR2 YSYEKL. This CDR3 comprises 13 residues. The CDR3 loop reads CASSQGGNTEAFF. The CDR3 DNA sequence: TGCGCCAGCAGCCAAGGAGGTAACACTGAAGCTTTCTTT.

This clone was counted a few times. J is TRBJ2-7 and V is TRBV6-5, with no clear D. This CDR3 region has 15 residues. Germline V gives CDR1 MNHEY, CDR2 SVGAGI. V was shortened by 6 bases and J by 4 bases, with 19 bases between the two germline ends. This CDR3 is CASSPTLKNVYEQYF. CDR3 in DNA: TGTGCCAGCAGCCCTACCCTTAAGAACGTTTACGAGCAGTACTTC.

The chain employs TRBV27 and TRBJ2-5; 10 bases align to TRBD2. The J call may not be correct, given that the DNA end is closer to TRBJ2-7. The germline V gene encodes CDR1 MNHEY and CDR2 SMNVEV (reference sequence). There are 14 residues in the CDR3. CDR3 in amino acids: CASSLRASGSEQYF. Written as DNA, the CDR3 is TGTGCCAGCAGTTTAAGGGCTAGCGGGAGCGAGCAGTACTTC.

The rearrangement uses TRBV5-1 and TRBJ1-5, with D hard to call. CDR3 size: 16 residues. Germline assignment: CDR1 SGHRS and CDR2 YFSETQ. With 0 bases removed from V and 0 bases from J, the gap between germline ends came to 10 bases. The CDR3 region is CASSLGSRDSNQPQHF. In DNA form, the CDR3 reads TGCGCCAGCAGCTTGGGTTCTCGAGATAGCAATCAGCCCCAGCATTTT.

V usage is TRBV21-1 and J usage is TRBJ2-1; the table assigns TRBD1, which was not confirmed against the DNA. TRBV21-1 is designated a pseudogene. This CDR3 contains 15 residues. The CDR3 bases are TGTGCCAGCAGCAATGTGGACAGGGGAGGGAATGAGCAGTTCTTC. Its translation: CASSNVDRGGNEQFF.

The chain is built from TRBV30 and TRBJ2-2; 7 nucleotides line up with TRBD2. V gave up 5 bases and J gave up 7 bases; unmatched junction bases: 13. Germline V lookup: CDR1 GTSNPN, CDR2 SVGIG (reference sequence). CDR3 length: 15 amino acids. The CDR3 DNA follows: TGTGCCTGGCAGGGTGGGAGGGGCCCGGGCGGGGAGCTGTTTTTT. As protein: CAWQGGRGPGGELFF.

In regard to this clone: This same CDR3 is encoded by further DNA sequences in the sample. The chain employs TRBV5-1 and TRBJ1-2, with D maybe TRBD1 (5 bases). Trimming removed 1 base at V and 5 bases at J, with 12 bases between. Germline assignment: CDR1 SGHRS and CDR2 YFSETQ. This CDR3 spans 14 amino acids. CDR3 sequence: CASSLSPGNYGYTF. The CDR3 DNA is TGCGCCAGCAGCTTGAGTCCAGGGAATTATGGCTACACCTTC.

The chain employs TRBV4-1 and TRBJ2-5; TRBD1 might be the D (5 bases). The J call may be mistaken, given a closer DNA end match to TRBJ2-7. Per the germline V gene, CDR1 is MGHRA and CDR2 is YSYEKL. There are 16 residues in the CDR3. This CDR3 reads CASSQEVVAGMNEQYF. In nucleotides, the CDR3 is TGCGCCAGCAGCCAAGAAGTGGTGGCAGGGATGAACGAGCAGTACTTC.